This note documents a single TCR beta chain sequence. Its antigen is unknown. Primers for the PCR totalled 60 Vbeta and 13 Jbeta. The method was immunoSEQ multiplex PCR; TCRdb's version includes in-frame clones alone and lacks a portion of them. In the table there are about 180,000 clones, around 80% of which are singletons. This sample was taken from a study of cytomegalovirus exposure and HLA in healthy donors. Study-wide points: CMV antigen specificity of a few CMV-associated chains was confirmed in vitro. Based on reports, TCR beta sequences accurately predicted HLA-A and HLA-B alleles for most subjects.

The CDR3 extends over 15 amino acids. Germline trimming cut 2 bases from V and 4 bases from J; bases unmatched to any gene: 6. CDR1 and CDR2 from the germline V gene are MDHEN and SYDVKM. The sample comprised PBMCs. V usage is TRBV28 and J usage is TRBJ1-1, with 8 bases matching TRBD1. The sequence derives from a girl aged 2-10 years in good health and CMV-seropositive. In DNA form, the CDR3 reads TGTGCCAGCAGTTTAGCCCCAACAGGGGGCACTGAAGCTTTCTTT. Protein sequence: CASSLAPTGGTEAFF.